The T cell receptor beta chain under discussion was sequenced for a study of control samples from healthy donors and cancer patients. CDR1 and CDR2 (germline): WSHSY, SAAADI. Trimming removed 6 bases from V and 6 bases from J, with 22 bases in between. The CDR3 covers 16 residues. The repertoire was sequenced with immunoSEQ multiplex PCR; TCRdb's copy has only in-frame clones and lacks some. The sample lists approximately 140,000 clones, about 90% occurring once. The sequenced material came from blood. This sequence originates from a man between 18 and 29 years old in good health. This chain links TRBV10-2 with TRBJ2-3, with D possibly called TRBD1 or TRBD2 (5 bases each). The CDR3 bases are TGCGCCAGCAGCCCATCCGGGGCGAGTAGTAGGGATACGCAGTATTTT. This sequence encodes CASSPSGASSRDTQYF.